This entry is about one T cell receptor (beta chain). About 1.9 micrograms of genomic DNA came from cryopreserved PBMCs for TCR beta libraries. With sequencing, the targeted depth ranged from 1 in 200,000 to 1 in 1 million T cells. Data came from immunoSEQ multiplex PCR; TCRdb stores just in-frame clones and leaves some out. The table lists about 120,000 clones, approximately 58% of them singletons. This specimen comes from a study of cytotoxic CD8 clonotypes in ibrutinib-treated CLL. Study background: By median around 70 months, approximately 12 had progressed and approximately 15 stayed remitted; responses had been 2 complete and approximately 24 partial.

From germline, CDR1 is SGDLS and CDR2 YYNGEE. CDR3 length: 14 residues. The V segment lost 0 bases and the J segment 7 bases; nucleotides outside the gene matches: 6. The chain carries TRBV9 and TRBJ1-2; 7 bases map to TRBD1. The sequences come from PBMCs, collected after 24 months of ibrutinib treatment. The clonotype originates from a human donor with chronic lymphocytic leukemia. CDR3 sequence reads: CASSVDGGGAGYTF. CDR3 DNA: TGTGCCAGCAGCGTAGATGGAGGGGGCGCTGGCTACACCTTC.